The 20 T cell receptor beta chains given below trace back to one sample, sequenced in a study of cytomegalovirus exposure and HLA in healthy donors. PCR used 60 Vbeta primers and 13 Jbeta primers. The table came from immunoSEQ multiplex PCR; TCRdb's copy has only in-frame clones and leaves some out. The table lists 150,000 to 200,000 clones, around 86% of them singletons, with approximately 1.5% in the top ten. Input material: PBMCs. The receptors derive from a woman younger than 30 in good health and CMV-seronegative.

This chain links TRBV9 with TRBJ1-1, with 7 bases identical to TRBD1. Trimming at V came to 4 bases and at J to 1 base, leaving 4 bases not matched to a gene. From germline, CDR1 is SGDLS and CDR2 YYNGEE. The CDR3 is 14 residues long. The CDR3 bases are TGTGCCAGCAGCTCGGGACAGAGGAACACTGAAGCTTTCTTT. Translated, it gives CASSSGQRNTEAFF. Full variable domain (outside the CDR3, taken from reference TRBV9 and TRBJ1-1): DSGVTQTPKHLITATGQRVTLRCSPRSGDLSVYWYQQSLDQGLQFLIQYYNGEERAKGNILERFSAQQFPDLHSELNLSSLELGDSALYFCASSSGQRNTEAFFGQGTRLTVV.

The chain links TRBV18 to TRBJ1-4; a possible D gene is TRBD1 (6 bases). This CDR3 spans 15 amino acids. In germline, CDR1 is KGHSH, CDR2 LQKENI. Trimming shortened V by 3 bases and J by 4 bases, and 12 bases separated the two germline ends. The CDR3 sequence: CASSPVDRRNEKLFF. The CDR3 coding sequence is TGTGCCAGCTCACCCGTAGACAGGCGTAATGAAAAACTGTTTTTT. Full variable domain (outside the CDR3, taken from reference TRBV18 and TRBJ1-4): NAGVMQNPRHLVRRRGQEARLRCSPMKGHSHVYWYRQLPEEGLKFMVYLQKENIIDESGMPKERFSAEFPKEGPSILRIQQVVRGDSAAYFCASSPVDRRNEKLFFGSGTQLSVL.

The V and J genes are TRBV30 and TRBJ1-2, with TRBD1 matching 9 bases. Germline CDR1 is GTSNPN and CDR2 is SVGIG (reference sequence). J gave up 8 bases and V 0 bases, and 13 bases lay outside the gene matches. The CDR3 totals 16 residues. CDR3 coding DNA: TGTGCCTGGAGTGTACTCGGGACAGGGTTGTCGGAGGGCTACACCTTC. This encodes CAWSVLGTGLSEGYTF. The full variable domain, rest sourced from reference TRBV30 and TRBJ1-2, is SQTIHQWPATLVQPVGSPLSLECTVEGTSNPNLYWYRQAAGRGLQLLFYSVGIGQISSEVPQNLSASRPQDRQFILSSKKLLLSDSGFYLCAWSVLGTGLSEGYTFGSGTRLTVV.

The chain carries TRBV5-1 and TRBJ1-6, with TRBD1 as a possible D gene (5 bases). V lost 0 bases and J 10 bases, leaving 14 bases between the germline ends. The CDR3 consists of 15 residues. Germline V CDR1 and CDR2: SGHRS, YFSETQ. CDR3: CASSLEARADSPLHF. CDR3 bases: TGCGCCAGCAGCTTGGAAGCCAGGGCGGACTCACCCCTCCACTTT.

The V gene is TRBV18, the J gene TRBJ1-1; D gene uncertain. This CDR3 is built from 13 residues. Trimming took off 2 bases at V and 1 base at J, with 5 bases between the two ends. In germline, CDR1 is KGHSH, CDR2 LQKENI. The CDR3 region has the DNA TGTGCCAGCTCACCATTAGAGAACACTGAAGCTTTCTTT. It encodes CASSPLENTEAFF. The variable domain in full, with the rest retrieved from reference TRBV18 and TRBJ1-1, is NAGVMQNPRHLVRRRGQEARLRCSPMKGHSHVYWYRQLPEEGLKFMVYLQKENIIDESGMPKERFSAEFPKEGPSILRIQQVVRGDSAAYFCASSPLENTEAFFGQGTRLTVV.

This rearrangement joins TRBV10-3 to TRBJ1-4, with no clear D. Between the trimmed V and J ends, which lost 10 bases and 8 bases, there was a span of 17 bases. The CDR3 contains 13 residues. From germline, CDR1 is ENHRY and CDR2 SYGVKD. CDR3 sequence (DNA): TGTGCCACTCGAGATGGGTTGGAGGAAAAACTGTTTTTT. The encoded protein is CATRDGLEEKLFF.

The chain links TRBV29-1 to TRBJ2-5, with 8 bases identical to TRBD1. Germline-derived CDR1 and CDR2 are SQVTM and ANQGSEA. V shed 5 bases and J 4 bases; nucleotides not matched to a gene: 6. The CDR3 extends over 13 amino acids. The CDR3 DNA is TGCAGCGTTCCAGGACAGGGTGGAGAGACCCAGTACTTC. Translating gives CSVPGQGGETQYF.

J is TRBJ2-7 and V is TRBV4-1; the match to TRBD1 covers 7 bases. CDR1 is MGHRA, CDR2 YSYEKL, per germline. The CDR3 totals 15 residues. The trim removed 3 bases at V and 0 bases at J, leaving 5 bases unmatched. The CDR3 nucleotides read TGCGCCAGCAGCCAGAAACAGGGGAGCTCCTACGAGCAGTACTTC. It encodes CASSQKQGSSYEQYF.

The chain links TRBV5-8 to TRBJ1-4; D is ambiguous. The germline CDR1 and CDR2 sequences are SGHTS and YDEGEE. This CDR3 has 18 residues. The V gene lost 2 bases and the J gene lost 4 bases, with 21 bases spanning the gap. The CDR3 reads CASSFGATGLRGNEKLFF. The CDR3 DNA is TGTGCCAGCAGCTTTGGAGCCACCGGCTTGCGGGGTAATGAAAAACTGTTTTTT. Supplemented by reference TRBV5-8 and TRBJ1-4, the full variable domain reads EAGVTQSPTHLIKTRGQQATLRCSPISGHTSVYWYQQALGLGLQFLLWYDEGEERNRGNFPPRFSGRQFPNYSSELNVNALELEDSALYLCASSFGATGLRGNEKLFFGSGTQLSVL.

This sequence joins TRBV5-1 and TRBJ2-7; 11 nucleotides align to TRBD1. CDR1 and CDR2 from the germline V gene are SGHRS and YFSETQ. V lost 1 base, J lost 7 bases, and 16 bases stayed unmatched. This CDR3 contains 18 residues. The DNA for the CDR3 is TGCGCCAGCAGCTTGCAAGGGACAGGGGGGCAGGGGGCATCTGAGCAGTACTTC. Its protein product is CASSLQGTGGQGASEQYF.

The chain couples TRBV5-3 to TRBJ1-1, with D possibly being TRBD1 (6 bases). TRBV5-3 carries the ORF label, with uncertain function. The V and J ends lost 6 bases and 6 bases respectively, with 12 bases between them. This CDR3 comprises 12 residues. CDR3 loop: CARTPRGSEAFF. In DNA form, the CDR3 reads TGTGCCAGAACCCCCAGGGGCTCTGAAGCTTTCTTT.

The chain has TRBV15 and TRBJ2-2, with a tentative D call TRBD2 (6 bases). V was trimmed by 1 base and J by 2 bases, leaving 11 bases between them. The germline gives CDR1 LNHNV, CDR2 YYDKDF (reference sequence). The CDR3 sequence is 16 residues long. CDR3 DNA: TGTGCCACCAGCAGAGCGGGAGAGCCAAACACCGGGGAGCTGTTTTTT. As protein: CATSRAGEPNTGELFF.

The rearrangement uses TRBV6-5 and TRBJ2-1; TRBD2 agrees at 13 bases. The CDR3 totals 15 residues. Trimming removed 6 bases from V and 6 bases from J; junction bases left unmatched: 5. Germline V CDR1 and CDR2: MNHEY, SVGAGI. This CDR3 reads CASSHTSGRANEQFF. The CDR3 DNA follows: TGTGCCAGCAGCCACACTAGCGGGAGGGCCAATGAGCAGTTCTTC.

The V call is TRBV6-5, the J call TRBJ2-1, with 9 bases that match TRBD2. V lost 4 bases and J lost 8; bases outside the gene matches: 3. The germline CDR1 and CDR2 sequences are MNHEY and SVGAGI. CDR3 length: 13 amino acids. Written as DNA, the CDR3 is TGTGCCAGCAGTTCGGTAGCGGGGGATGAGCAGTTCTTC. Amino acid sequence: CASSSVAGDEQFF.

The rearrangement joins TRBV7-9 to TRBJ2-7; TRBD1 agrees at 7 bases. Germline assignment: CDR1 SEHNR and CDR2 FQNEAQ (reference sequence). The CDR3 is 15 amino acids. V dropped 5 bases and J dropped 1; count of bases not matched to a gene: 8. DNA of the CDR3: TGTGCCAGCAGCCCTCACCGGGACAGATCCTACGAGCAGTACTTC. Translating gives CASSPHRDRSYEQYF.

J is TRBJ2-1 and V is TRBV7-9; a weak D match, TRBD1 (6 bases). The V gene's germline CDR1 is SEHNR and CDR2 FQNEAQ (reference sequence). The ends were cut back, 4 bases at V and 7 bases at J, with 8 bases in the middle. This CDR3 comprises 12 residues. The CDR3 DNA sequence: TGTGCCAGCAGCTCTCAGGGGAATGAGCAGTTCTTC. Its translation is CASSSQGNEQFF.

J is TRBJ2-1 and V is TRBV5-1, with TRBD1 matching over 9 bases. Germline V CDR1 and CDR2: SGHRS, YFSETQ. The CDR3 totals 14 residues. With V trimmed by 4 bases and J by 8 bases, 7 bases remained unmatched. CDR3 sequence reads: CASSGGTGIYEQFF. For the CDR3, the DNA is TGCGCCAGCAGCGGGGGGACAGGGATCTATGAGCAGTTCTTC.

The chain joins TRBV7-6 to TRBJ2-4; 14 bases are shared with TRBD2. V gave up 5 bases and J gave up 0 bases; unmatched junction bases: 6. Germline V gene lookup returns CDR1 SGHVS and CDR2 FNYEAQ. This CDR3 has 18 residues. This chain's CDR3 is CASSTGLAGGLAKNIQYF. CDR3 sequence (DNA): TGTGCCAGCAGCACAGGACTAGCGGGGGGATTAGCCAAAAACATTCAGTACTTC.

The chain couples TRBV28 to TRBJ1-4; D remains ambiguous. V was clipped by 3 bases and J by 7 bases, with 9 bases between them. The CDR3 totals 13 residues. Germline lookup yields CDR1 MDHEN and CDR2 SYDVKM. CDR3 DNA sequence: TGTGCCAGCAGTTTTCGGGGAATTGAAAAACTGTTTTTT. Translated: CASSFRGIEKLFF.

The chain combines TRBV6-6 with TRBJ2-7; 8 nucleotides align to TRBD2. This CDR3 comprises 16 residues. The V gene's germline CDR1 is MNHNY and CDR2 SVGAGI (reference sequence). V lost 6 bases, J lost 0 bases, and 10 bases stayed unmatched. The CDR3 DNA is TGTGCCAGCAGAGCCGGGGGGGGGACCCGCTCCTACGAGCAGTACTTC. Its protein product is CASRAGGGTRSYEQYF.